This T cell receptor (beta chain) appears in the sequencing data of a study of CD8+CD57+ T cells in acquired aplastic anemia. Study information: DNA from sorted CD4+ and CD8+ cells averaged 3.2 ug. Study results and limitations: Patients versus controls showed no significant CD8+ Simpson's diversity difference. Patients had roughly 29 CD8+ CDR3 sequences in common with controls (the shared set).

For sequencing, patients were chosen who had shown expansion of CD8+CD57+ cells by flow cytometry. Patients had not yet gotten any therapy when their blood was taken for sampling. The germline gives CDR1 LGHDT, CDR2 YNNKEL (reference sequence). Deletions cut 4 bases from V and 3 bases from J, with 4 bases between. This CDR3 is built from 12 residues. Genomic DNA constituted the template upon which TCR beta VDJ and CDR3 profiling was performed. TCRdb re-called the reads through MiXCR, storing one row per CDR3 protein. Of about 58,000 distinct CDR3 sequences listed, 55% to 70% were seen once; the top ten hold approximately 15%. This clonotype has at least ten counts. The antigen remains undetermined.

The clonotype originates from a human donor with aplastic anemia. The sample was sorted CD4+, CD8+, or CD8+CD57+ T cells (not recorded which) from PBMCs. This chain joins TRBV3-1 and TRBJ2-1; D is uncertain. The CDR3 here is CASSLSYNEQFF. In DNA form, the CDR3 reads TGTGCCAGCAGCCTAAGCTACAATGAGCAGTTCTTC.